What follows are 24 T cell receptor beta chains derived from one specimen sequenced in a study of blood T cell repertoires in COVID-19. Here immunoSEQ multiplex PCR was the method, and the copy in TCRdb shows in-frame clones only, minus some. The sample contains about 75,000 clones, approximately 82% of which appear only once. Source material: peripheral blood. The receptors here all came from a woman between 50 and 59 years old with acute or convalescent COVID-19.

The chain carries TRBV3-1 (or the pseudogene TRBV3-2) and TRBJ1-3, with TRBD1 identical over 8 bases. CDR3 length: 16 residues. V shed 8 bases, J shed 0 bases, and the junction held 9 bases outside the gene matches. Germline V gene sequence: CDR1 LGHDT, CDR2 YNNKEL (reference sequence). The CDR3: CASSQNRGISGNTIYF. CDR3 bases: TGTGCCAGCTCCCAAAACAGGGGGATCTCTGGAAACACCATATATTTT.

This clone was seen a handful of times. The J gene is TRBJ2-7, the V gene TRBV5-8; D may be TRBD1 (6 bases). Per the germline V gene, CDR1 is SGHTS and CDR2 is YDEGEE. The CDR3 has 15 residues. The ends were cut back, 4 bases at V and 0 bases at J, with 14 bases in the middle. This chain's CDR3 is CASSLHRVLSYEQYF. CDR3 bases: TGTGCCAGCAGCCTACACAGGGTCCTCTCCTACGAGCAGTACTTC.

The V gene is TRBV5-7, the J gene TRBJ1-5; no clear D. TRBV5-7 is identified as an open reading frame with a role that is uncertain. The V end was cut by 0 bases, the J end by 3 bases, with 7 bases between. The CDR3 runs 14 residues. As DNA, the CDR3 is TGTGCCAGCAGCTTGGACAGATACAATCAGCCCCAGCATTTT. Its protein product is CASSLDRYNQPQHF.

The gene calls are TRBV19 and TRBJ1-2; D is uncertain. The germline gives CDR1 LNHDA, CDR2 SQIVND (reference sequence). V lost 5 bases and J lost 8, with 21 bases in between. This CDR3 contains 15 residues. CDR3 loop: CASSPLAGTAGGYTF. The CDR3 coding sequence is TGTGCCAGTAGTCCTCTGGCAGGAACGGCAGGAGGCTACACCTTC.

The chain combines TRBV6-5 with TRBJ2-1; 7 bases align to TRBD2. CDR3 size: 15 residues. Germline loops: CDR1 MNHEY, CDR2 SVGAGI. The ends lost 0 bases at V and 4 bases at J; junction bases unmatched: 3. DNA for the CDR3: TGTGCCAGCAGTTACTCGAGGGAGGGATACAATGAGCAGTTCTTC. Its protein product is CASSYSREGYNEQFF.

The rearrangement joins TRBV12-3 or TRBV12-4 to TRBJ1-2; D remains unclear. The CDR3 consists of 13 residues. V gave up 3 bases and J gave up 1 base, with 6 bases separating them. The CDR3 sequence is CASSFSGNYGYTF. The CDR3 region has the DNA TGTGCCAGCAGTTTTAGCGGTAACTATGGCTACACCTTC.

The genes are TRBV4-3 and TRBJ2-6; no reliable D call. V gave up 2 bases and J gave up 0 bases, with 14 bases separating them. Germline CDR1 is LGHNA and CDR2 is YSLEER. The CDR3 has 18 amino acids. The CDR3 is CASSQYTGPYSGANVLTF. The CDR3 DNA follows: TGCGCCAGCAGCCAATATACTGGGCCCTACTCTGGGGCCAACGTCCTGACTTTC.

The CDR3 protein is CASSELSLYGREAAFF. The CDR3 coding sequence is TGTGCCAGCAGTGAATTGAGTTTGTACGGCAGGGAGGCCGCTTTCTTT. The chain has TRBV25-1 and TRBJ1-1, with D tentatively TRBD1 (5 bases). Trimming cost V 1 base and J 11 bases, with 23 bases left between them. The CDR3 is made up of 16 amino acids. Per germline, CDR1 MGHDK and CDR2 SYGVNS.

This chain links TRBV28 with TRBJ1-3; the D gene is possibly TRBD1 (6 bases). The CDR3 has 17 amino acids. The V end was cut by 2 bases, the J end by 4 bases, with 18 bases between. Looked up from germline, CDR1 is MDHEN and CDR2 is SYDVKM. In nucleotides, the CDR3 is TGTGCCAGCAGTTTAGGAGTAGGGGGTAGTAAGGGAAACACCATATATTTT. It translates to CASSLGVGGSKGNTIYF.

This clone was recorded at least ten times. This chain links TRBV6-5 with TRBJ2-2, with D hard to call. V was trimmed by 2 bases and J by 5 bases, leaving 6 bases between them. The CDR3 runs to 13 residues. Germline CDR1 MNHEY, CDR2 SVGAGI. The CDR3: CASSYTETGELFF. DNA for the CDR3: TGTGCCAGCAGTTACACGGAGACCGGGGAGCTGTTTTTT.

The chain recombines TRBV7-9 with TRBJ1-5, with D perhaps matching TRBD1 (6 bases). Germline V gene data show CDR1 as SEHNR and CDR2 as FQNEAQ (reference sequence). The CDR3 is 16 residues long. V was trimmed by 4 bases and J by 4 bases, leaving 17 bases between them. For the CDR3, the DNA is TGTGCCAGCAGCTCAGGACAGTCTCCAGCTAATCAGCCCCAGCATTTT. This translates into CASSSGQSPANQPQHF.

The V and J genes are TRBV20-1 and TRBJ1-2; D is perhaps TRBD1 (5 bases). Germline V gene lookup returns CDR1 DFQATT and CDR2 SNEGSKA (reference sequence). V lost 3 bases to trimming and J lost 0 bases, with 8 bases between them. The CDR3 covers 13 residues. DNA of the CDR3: TGCAGTGCTAGTGAACAGGCTAACTATGGCTACACCTTC. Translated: CSASEQANYGYTF.

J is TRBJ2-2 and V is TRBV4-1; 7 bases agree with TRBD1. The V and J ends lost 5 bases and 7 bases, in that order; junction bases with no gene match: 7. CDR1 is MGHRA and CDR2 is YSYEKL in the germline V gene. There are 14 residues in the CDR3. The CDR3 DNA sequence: TGCGCCAGCAGCTCCGACAGGGTAGTCGGGGAGCTGTTTTTT. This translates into CASSSDRVVGELFF.

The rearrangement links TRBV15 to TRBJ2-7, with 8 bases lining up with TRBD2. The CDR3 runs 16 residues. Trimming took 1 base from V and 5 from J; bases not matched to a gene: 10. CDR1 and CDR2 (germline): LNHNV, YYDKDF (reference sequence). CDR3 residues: CATSRGTSGSEDEQYF. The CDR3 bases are TGTGCCACCAGCAGAGGGACCAGCGGGAGTGAGGACGAGCAGTACTTC.

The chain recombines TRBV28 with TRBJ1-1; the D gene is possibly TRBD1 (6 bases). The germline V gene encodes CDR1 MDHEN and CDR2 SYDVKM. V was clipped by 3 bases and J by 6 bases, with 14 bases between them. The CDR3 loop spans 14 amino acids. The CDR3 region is CASSFGTGGAEAFF. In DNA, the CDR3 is TGTGCCAGCAGTTTTGGGACGGGGGGCGCTGAAGCTTTCTTT.

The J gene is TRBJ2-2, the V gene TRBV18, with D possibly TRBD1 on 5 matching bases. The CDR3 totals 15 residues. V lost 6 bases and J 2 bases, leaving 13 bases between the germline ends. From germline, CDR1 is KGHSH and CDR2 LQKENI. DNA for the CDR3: TGTGCCAGCTCGGATTATTGGACAAACACCGGGGAGCTGTTTTTT. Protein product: CASSDYWTNTGELFF.

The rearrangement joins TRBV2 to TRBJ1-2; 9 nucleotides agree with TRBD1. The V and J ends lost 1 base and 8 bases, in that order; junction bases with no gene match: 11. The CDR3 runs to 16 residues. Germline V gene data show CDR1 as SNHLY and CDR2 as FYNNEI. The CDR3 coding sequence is TGTGCCAGCAGTGAAGTCTCAACAGGGGGCGAGGGCGGCTACACCTTC. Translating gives CASSEVSTGGEGGYTF.

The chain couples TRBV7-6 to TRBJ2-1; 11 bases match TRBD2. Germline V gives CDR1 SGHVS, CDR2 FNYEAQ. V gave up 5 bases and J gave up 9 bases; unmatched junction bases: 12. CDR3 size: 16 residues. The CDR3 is CASSLFLAGGSGEQFF. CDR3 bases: TGTGCCAGCAGCCTGTTCCTAGCGGGAGGATCCGGTGAGCAGTTCTTC.

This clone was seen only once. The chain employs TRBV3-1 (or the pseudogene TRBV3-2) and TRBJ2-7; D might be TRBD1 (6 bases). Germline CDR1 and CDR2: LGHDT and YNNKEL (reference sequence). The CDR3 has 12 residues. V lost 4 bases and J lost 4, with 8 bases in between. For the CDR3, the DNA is TGTGCCAGCAGCCGACAGGAATACGAGCAGTACTTC. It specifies CASSRQEYEQYF.

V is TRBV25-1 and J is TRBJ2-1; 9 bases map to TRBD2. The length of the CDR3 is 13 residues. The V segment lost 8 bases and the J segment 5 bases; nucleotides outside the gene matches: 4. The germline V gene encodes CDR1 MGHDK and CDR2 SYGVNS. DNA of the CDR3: TGTGCCAGCCTTTCTAGCGGGAACAATGAGCAGTTCTTC. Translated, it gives CASLSSGNNEQFF.

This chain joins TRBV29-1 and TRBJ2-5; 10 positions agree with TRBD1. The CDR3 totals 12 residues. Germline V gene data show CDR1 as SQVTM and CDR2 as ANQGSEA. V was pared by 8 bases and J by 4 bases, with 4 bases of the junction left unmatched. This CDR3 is CSIRQGAETQYF. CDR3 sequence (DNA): TGCAGCATACGACAGGGGGCAGAGACCCAGTACTTC.

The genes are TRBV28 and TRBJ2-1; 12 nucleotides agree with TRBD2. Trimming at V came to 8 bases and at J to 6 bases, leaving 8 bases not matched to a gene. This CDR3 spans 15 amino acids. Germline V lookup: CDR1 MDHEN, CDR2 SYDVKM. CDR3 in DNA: TGTGCCAGCGCCACTTCTAGCGGGAGGGCCAATGAGCAGTTCTTC. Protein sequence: CASATSSGRANEQFF.

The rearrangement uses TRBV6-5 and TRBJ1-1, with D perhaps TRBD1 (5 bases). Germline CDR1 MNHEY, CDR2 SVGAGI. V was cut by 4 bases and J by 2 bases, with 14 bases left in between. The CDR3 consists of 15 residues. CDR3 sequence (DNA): TGTGCCAGCAGTTCGGCGACAGATCTCAACACTGAAGCTTTCTTT. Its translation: CASSSATDLNTEAFF.

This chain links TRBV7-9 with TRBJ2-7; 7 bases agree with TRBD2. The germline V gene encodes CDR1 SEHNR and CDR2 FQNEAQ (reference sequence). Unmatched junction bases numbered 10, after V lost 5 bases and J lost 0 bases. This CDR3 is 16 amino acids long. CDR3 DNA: TGTGCCAGCAGCCCTGGGGGGGTCGGTTTCTCCTACGAGCAGTACTTC. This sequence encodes CASSPGGVGFSYEQYF.